The 22 T cell receptor beta chains below come from one sample, sequenced in a study of shared clonotypes between healthy human individuals. The assay was immunoSEQ multiplex PCR, and TCRdb's table has in-frame clones only and misses some. The data hold some 2,000,000 clones, with 95% observed a single time. Sequenced: naive CD4+ T cells sorted from blood. As to subset: CD45RA+ positively selected. These receptors all come from a man younger than 35 in good health.

This clone came up once. J is TRBJ1-5 and V is TRBV2; TRBD1 is a possible D gene (6 bases). Trimming removed 5 bases at V and 5 bases at J, with 25 bases between. The CDR3 is 18 amino acids. Per germline, CDR1 SNHLY and CDR2 FYNNEI. CDR3 sequence (DNA): TGTGCCAGCAGTAACCCCGAATGGGCGGGACACTTCGATCAGCCCCAGCATTTT. Protein product: CASSNPEWAGHFDQPQHF.

The genes are TRBV7-2 and TRBJ1-2; 10 bases fit TRBD1. V was clipped by 5 bases and J by 3 bases; unmatched bases: 3. Germline lookup yields CDR1 SGHTA and CDR2 FQGNSA. CDR3 size: 14 residues. The CDR3 nucleotides are TGTGCCAGCAGCATAGGACAGGGGGACTATGGCTACACCTTC. Translated, it gives CASSIGQGDYGYTF.

About this clone itself: The same CDR3 arises from other DNA sequences in this sample as well. The CDR3: CASSPRTGGDSPLHF. CDR3 coding DNA: TGTGCCAGCTCGCCTCGGACAGGGGGGGATTCACCCCTCCACTTT. The chain has TRBV18 and TRBJ1-6, with TRBD1 matching over 10 bases. The V segment lost 6 bases and the J segment 8 bases; nucleotides outside the gene matches: 7. Germline V CDR1 and CDR2: KGHSH, LQKENI. This CDR3 comprises 15 residues.

The V call is TRBV18, the J call TRBJ1-5; D may be TRBD1 (5 bases). V lost 4 bases and J 7 bases, leaving 11 bases between the germline ends. The germline gives CDR1 KGHSH, CDR2 LQKENI. The length of the CDR3 is 13 residues. CDR3 DNA: TGTGCCAGCTCACTCGGGGACGGCCAGCCCCAGCATTTT. Its translation is CASSLGDGQPQHF.

The V gene is TRBV5-1, the J gene TRBJ2-1, with 10 bases that match TRBD2. The CDR3 totals 16 residues. Germline V gene sequence: CDR1 SGHRS, CDR2 YFSETQ. V shed 3 bases and J 8 bases; nucleotides not matched to a gene: 11. CDR3 residues: CASSSTSLAGVYEQFF. The CDR3, as DNA: TGCGCCAGCAGCTCCACCTCGCTAGCGGGAGTTTATGAGCAGTTCTTC. Full variable domain (remainder filled in from reference TRBV5-1 and TRBJ2-1): KAGVTQTPRYLIKTRGQQVTLSCSPISGHRSVSWYQQTPGQGLQFLFEYFSETQRNKGNFPGRFSGRQFSNSRSEMNVSTLELGDSALYLCASSSTSLAGVYEQFFGPGTRLTVL.

The chain carries TRBV6-6 and TRBJ2-7; 7 bases are a match to TRBD1. Looked up from germline, CDR1 is MNHNY and CDR2 is SVGAGI (reference sequence). Losses at the gene ends were 3 bases for V and 3 bases for J; bases not matched to a gene: 8. The CDR3 covers 15 residues. DNA of the CDR3: TGTGCCAGCAGTTATCTGCCGGGACAGAACTACGAGCAGTACTTC. Residues: CASSYLPGQNYEQYF.

The chain couples TRBV30 to TRBJ1-5, with D uncertain. The CDR3 length is 14 residues. Germline V gives CDR1 GTSNPN, CDR2 SVGIG (reference sequence). V lost 2 bases and J lost 7, with 15 bases in between. The CDR3 spells CAWSRSSAEQPQHF. The CDR3 DNA follows: TGTGCCTGGAGTCGGAGCTCGGCCGAACAGCCCCAGCATTTT.

The V call is TRBV28, the J call TRBJ1-2; no firm D call. This CDR3 is 11 amino acids long. V was clipped by 5 bases and J by 10 bases, with 11 bases between them. Germline CDR1 MDHEN, CDR2 SYDVKM. The CDR3 loop reads CASSEMGIYTF. CDR3 coding DNA: TGTGCCAGCAGTGAGATGGGGATCTACACCTTC.

V and J are TRBV10-2 and TRBJ2-7; a weak D match, TRBD1 (6 bases). The V and J ends lost 2 bases and 6 bases respectively, with 17 bases between them. This CDR3 comprises 15 residues. The germline V gene encodes CDR1 WSHSY and CDR2 SAAADI. This CDR3 is CASSELLTGPSEQYF. In nucleotides, the CDR3 is TGCGCCAGCAGTGAGCTCCTTACAGGGCCGAGCGAGCAGTACTTC.

V is TRBV4-1 and J is TRBJ1-2, with a possible D match to TRBD1 (6 bases). V shed 4 bases and J shed 4 bases, with 19 bases lying between them. Germline loops: CDR1 MGHRA, CDR2 YSYEKL. This CDR3 spans 16 amino acids. The CDR3 DNA reads TGCGCCAGCAGCCTCAATGGGGGGCAATGGAGCTATGGCTACACCTTC. Translating gives CASSLNGGQWSYGYTF.

The CDR3: CASRASAGGDTGELFF. The CDR3 coding sequence is TGTGCCAGCAGGGCTTCAGCGGGGGGTGACACCGGGGAGCTGTTTTTT. This chain uses TRBV6-6 with TRBJ2-2, with 9 bases that match TRBD2. The CDR3 runs to 16 residues. Unmatched junction bases numbered 8, after V lost 6 bases and J lost 3 bases. Germline V lookup: CDR1 MNHNY, CDR2 SVGAGI (reference sequence).

The chain links TRBV6-5 to TRBJ2-7; 8 nucleotides align to TRBD2. V trimming: 4 bases; J trimming: 6 bases; junction bases outside the gene matches: 11. This CDR3 is 15 amino acids long. Per the germline V gene, CDR1 is MNHEY and CDR2 is SVGAGI. The CDR3 DNA reads TGTGCCAGCAGTTCTCCTTCCAGCGGGAGTATCGAGCAGTACTTC. Protein product: CASSSPSSGSIEQYF.

This chain links TRBV4-1 with TRBJ2-7; weak D call: TRBD1 (6 bases). The CDR3 spans 16 residues. Trimming removed 2 bases at V and 0 bases at J, with 14 bases between. The germline V gene has CDR1 MGHRA and CDR2 YSYEKL. The CDR3 loop is CASSQLGQRSSYEQYF. In DNA form, the CDR3 reads TGCGCCAGCAGCCAATTAGGACAGAGGAGCTCCTACGAGCAGTACTTC.

Remarks on this clone: A read error may be the cause here, since a much bigger clone is one base away. Other DNA sequences of this sample code for an identical CDR3. The chain joins TRBV7-3 to TRBJ2-2; D is undetermined. Trimming pared 5 bases from V and 3 bases from J, leaving 4 bases between. The CDR3 is 12 amino acids. Germline CDR1 is SGHTA and CDR2 is FQGTGA. CDR3 sequence reads: CASSPDTGELFF. Written as DNA, the CDR3 is TGTGCCAGCAGCCCCGACACCGGGGAGCTGTTTTTT. Filled out from reference TRBV7-3 and TRBJ2-2, the complete variable domain reads GAGVSQTPSNKVTEKGKYVELRCDPISGHTALYWYRQSLGQGPEFLIYFQGTGAADDSGLPNDRFFAVRPEGSVSTLKIQRTERGDSAVYLCASSPDTGELFFGEGSRLTVL.

V and J are TRBV21-1 and TRBJ2-7; the DNA was not compared with TRBD2, the D call given in the table. TRBV21-1 is an annotated pseudogene. The CDR3 spans 14 residues. CDR3 sequence reads: CASSFGVPPYEQYF. The CDR3 DNA sequence: TGTGCCAGCAGCTTTGGAGTTCCGCCCTACGAGCAGTACTTC.

The chain uses TRBV10-2 and TRBJ2-7, with 8 bases fitting TRBD1. CDR1 is WSHSY, CDR2 SAAADI, per germline. The J segment lost 8 bases and the V segment lost 5 bases, leaving 11 bases of the junction unmatched. The CDR3 has 14 residues. The chain's CDR3 is CASSTPDREEKQYF. In DNA form, the CDR3 reads TGCGCCAGCAGTACCCCGGACAGGGAAGAAAAGCAGTACTTC.

The chain carries TRBV4-1 and TRBJ2-5; unclear D gene. The germline gives CDR1 MGHRA, CDR2 YSYEKL. V was cut by 0 bases and J by 6 bases, with 11 bases left in between. The CDR3 covers 14 residues. DNA for the CDR3: TGCGCCAGCAGCCAAGATCTAACCGTAAAGACCCAGTACTTC. This encodes CASSQDLTVKTQYF.

This chain connects TRBV6-1 to TRBJ2-1; 12 bases map to TRBD1. V trimming: 3 bases; J trimming: 7 bases; junction bases outside the gene matches: 4. The CDR3 runs 15 residues. Germline V gene data show CDR1 as MNHNS and CDR2 as SASEGT. CDR3 nucleotides: TGTGCCAGCAGTGAGAGGGACAGGGGGCGGAATGAGCAGTTCTTC. Translating it yields CASSERDRGRNEQFF.

This chain joins TRBV25-1 and TRBJ2-7; the match to TRBD2 covers 8 bases. The ends lost 6 bases at V and 3 bases at J; junction bases unmatched: 7. There are 14 residues in the CDR3. In germline, CDR1 is MGHDK, CDR2 SYGVNS. The CDR3 here is CASSGGGLNYEQYF. The CDR3 region has the DNA TGTGCCAGCAGCGGGGGGGGCCTGAACTACGAGCAGTACTTC.

This clone has just a few counts. The chain combines TRBV12-2 with TRBJ2-1. TRBV12-2 is noted as a pseudogene. This CDR3 comprises 19 residues. The CDR3 region is CASRSPGSSTGRLNNEQFF. CDR3 DNA sequence: TGTGCAAGTCGCTCCCCGGGCTCATCTACGGGTCGCCTAAACAATGAGCAGTTCTTC.

J is TRBJ1-3 and V is TRBV5-1, with 9 bases lining up with TRBD1. The CDR3 has 17 amino acids. V gave up 1 base and J gave up 0 bases; unmatched junction bases: 5. Germline CDR1 and CDR2: SGHRS and YFSETQ. The CDR3 nucleotides are TGCGCCAGCAGCTTGACCGGGACAGGGTACTCTGGAAACACCATATATTTT. Translation: CASSLTGTGYSGNTIYF.

In regard to this clone: Other nucleotide sequences in the sample specify the same CDR3. J is TRBJ2-3 and V is TRBV5-6, with D hard to call. CDR3 length: 14 residues. Trimming removed 2 bases from V and 0 bases from J, with 7 bases in between. Germline CDR1 reads SGHDT; CDR2 reads YYEEEE. The CDR3 sequence is CASSLSRSTDTQYF. The CDR3 DNA is TGTGCCAGCAGCTTAAGTAGGAGCACAGATACGCAGTATTTT.